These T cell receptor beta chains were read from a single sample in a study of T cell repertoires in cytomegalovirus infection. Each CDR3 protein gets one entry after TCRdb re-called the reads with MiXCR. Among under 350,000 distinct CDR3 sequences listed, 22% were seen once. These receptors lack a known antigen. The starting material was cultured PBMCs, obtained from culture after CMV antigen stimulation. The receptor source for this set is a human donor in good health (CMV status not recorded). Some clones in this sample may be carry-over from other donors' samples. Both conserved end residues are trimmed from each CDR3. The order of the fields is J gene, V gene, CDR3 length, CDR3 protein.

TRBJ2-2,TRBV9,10,ASSVAGGELF
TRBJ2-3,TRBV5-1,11,ASSFSATDTQY
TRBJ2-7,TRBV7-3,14,ASSLTGSRSSYEQY
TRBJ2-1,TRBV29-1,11,SVASWDYNEQF
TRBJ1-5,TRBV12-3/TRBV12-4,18,ASSFLAIGTGAYSNQPQH
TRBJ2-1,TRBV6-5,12,ASSDIRSKNEQF
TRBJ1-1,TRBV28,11,ASSSRGQSEAF
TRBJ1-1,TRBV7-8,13,ASSFEGLMNTEAF
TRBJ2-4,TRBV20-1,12,SASWGLAKNIQY
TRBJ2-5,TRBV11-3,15,ASSLNTQGPRQETQY
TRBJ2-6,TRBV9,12,ASSVFEGTNVLT
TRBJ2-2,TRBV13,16,ASSRTNRGPTNTGELF
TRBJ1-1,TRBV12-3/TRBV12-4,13,ASHGGRRTNTEAF
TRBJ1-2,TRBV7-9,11,ASSLQSNHGYT
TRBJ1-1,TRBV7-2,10,ASKKEATEAF
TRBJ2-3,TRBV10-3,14,AIRTSTGLRTDTQY
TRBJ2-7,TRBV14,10,ASSQTRDYEH
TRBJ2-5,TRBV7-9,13,ASSLDGGSQETQY
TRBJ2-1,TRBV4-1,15,ASSQGGGLAQTNEQF
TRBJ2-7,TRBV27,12,ASSPTGTGHEQY
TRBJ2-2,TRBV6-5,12,ASSYYSQSGELF
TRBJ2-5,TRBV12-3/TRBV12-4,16,ASSPAGLAGGRRETQY
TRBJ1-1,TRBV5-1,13,ASSPGWVAAIEAF
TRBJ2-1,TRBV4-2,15,ASSRLLHRSFYNEQF
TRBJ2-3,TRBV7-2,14,ASSLWVSEGPDTQY
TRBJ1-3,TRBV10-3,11,AIRSGSGNTIY
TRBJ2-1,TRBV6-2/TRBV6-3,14,ASYDARSSSYNEQF
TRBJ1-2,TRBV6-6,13,ASSDGIRTNYGYT
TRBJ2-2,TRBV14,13,ASSPWTGSGGELF
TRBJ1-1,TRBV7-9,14,ASSLVRSGKDTEAF
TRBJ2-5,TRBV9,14,ASSGPLREGKETQY
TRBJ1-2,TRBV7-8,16,ASSLAGGFSQGGNGYT
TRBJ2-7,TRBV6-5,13,ASSYSRGSPYEQY
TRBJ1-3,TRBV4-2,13,ASSQEGTEGNTIY
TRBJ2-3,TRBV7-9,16,ASSSVPGTGASTDTQY
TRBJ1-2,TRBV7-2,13,ASSADRGPFYGYT
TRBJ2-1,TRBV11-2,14,ASSVISGEGYNEQF
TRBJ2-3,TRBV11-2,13,ASSLEASQADTQY
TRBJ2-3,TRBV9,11,ASSANPTDTQY
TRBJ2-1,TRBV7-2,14,ASSLAQGLAQGEQF
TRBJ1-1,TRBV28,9,ASSLEGSAF
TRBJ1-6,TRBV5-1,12,ASSGGTTNSPLH
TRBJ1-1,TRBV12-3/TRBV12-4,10,ASSFGPALAF
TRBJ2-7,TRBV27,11,ASSVTGFYEQY
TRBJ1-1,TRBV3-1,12,ASSQDIRGTEAF
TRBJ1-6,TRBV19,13,ASSIQGPQDSPLH
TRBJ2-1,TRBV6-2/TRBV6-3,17,ASSRKRLAGVYRYNEQF
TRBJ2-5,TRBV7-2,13,ASSLLAGHQETQY
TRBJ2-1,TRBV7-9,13,ASIGGSSPYNEQF
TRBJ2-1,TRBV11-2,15,ASSLGASGTSYNEQF
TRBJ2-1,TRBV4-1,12,ASSHASGPNEQF
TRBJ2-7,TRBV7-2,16,ASSLELGLAGVFYEQY
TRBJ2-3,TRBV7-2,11,ASSFAGEDTQY